This T cell receptor (beta chain) derives from a study of read filtering for tumor transcriptome and immune sequencing. The CDR3 consists of 13 residues. V lost 2 bases and J lost 11; bases outside the gene matches: 6. CDR1 is MGHRA, CDR2 YSYEKL, per germline. From about 400 ng of RNA, a library with molecular barcoded alpha/delta and beta/gamma adaptors was made. TCRdb re-called the reads with MiXCR, one entry per CDR3 protein. The table has under 150,000 distinct CDR3 sequences, around 14% seen once; the top ten hold approximately 8%. J is TRBJ2-1 and V is TRBV4-1, with TRBD2 identical over 7 bases. Sequenced input: a population of CD138-negative cells sorted from bone marrow. This receptor was taken from a donor aged 40 or older with multiple myeloma. In DNA, the CDR3 is TGCGCCAGCAGCCAACTAGTGACTAGCCAGCAGTTCTTC. Translated: CASSQLVTSQQFF.